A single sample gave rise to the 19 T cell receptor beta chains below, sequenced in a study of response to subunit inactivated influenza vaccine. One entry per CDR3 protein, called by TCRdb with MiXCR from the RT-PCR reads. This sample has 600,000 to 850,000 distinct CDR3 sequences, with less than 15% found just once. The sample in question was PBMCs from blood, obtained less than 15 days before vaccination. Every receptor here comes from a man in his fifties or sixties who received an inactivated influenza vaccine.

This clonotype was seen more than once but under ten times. As DNA, the CDR3 is TGTGCCAGCAGTCACATGGGGGGCACCGGGGAGCTGTTTTTT. The encoded protein is CASSHMGGTGELFF. The chain is built from TRBV28 and TRBJ2-2, with D possibly matching TRBD2 (6 bases). Trimming left V 5 bases short and J 4 bases short, with 11 bases between. Germline CDR1 MDHEN, CDR2 SYDVKM. The CDR3 covers 14 residues.

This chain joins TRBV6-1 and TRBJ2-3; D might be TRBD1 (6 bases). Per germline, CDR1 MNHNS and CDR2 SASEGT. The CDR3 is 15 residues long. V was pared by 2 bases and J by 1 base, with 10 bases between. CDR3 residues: CASSEMPGGTDTQYF. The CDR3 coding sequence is TGTGCCAGCAGTGAAATGCCAGGGGGCACAGATACGCAGTATTTT.

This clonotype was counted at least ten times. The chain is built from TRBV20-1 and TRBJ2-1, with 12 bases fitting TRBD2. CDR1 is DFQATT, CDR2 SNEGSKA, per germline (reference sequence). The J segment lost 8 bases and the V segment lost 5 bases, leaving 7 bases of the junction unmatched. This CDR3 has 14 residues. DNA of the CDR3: TGCAGTGCTGCCAAACTAGCGGGAGGAGATGAGCAGTTCTTC. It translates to CSAAKLAGGDEQFF.

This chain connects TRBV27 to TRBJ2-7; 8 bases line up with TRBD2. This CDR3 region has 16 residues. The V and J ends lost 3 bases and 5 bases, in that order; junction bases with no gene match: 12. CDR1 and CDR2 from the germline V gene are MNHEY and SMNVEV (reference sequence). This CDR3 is CASSFRSGSAVDEQYF. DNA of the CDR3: TGTGCCAGCAGTTTTCGGAGCGGGAGCGCCGTCGACGAGCAGTACTTC.

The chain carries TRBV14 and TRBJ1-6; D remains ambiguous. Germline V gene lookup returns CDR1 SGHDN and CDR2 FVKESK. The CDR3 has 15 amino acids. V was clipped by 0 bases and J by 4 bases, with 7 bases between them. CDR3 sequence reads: CASSQDWSYNSPLHF. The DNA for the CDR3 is TGTGCCAGCAGCCAAGATTGGAGTTATAATTCACCCCTCCACTTT.

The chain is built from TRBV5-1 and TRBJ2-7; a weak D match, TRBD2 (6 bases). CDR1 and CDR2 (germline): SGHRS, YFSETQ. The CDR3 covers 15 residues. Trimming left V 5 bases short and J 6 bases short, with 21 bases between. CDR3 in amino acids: CASRASGGGVSEQYF. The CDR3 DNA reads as TGCGCCAGCAGAGCCTCCGGGGGAGGTGTTTCCGAGCAGTACTTC. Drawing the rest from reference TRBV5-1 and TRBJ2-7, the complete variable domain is KAGVTQTPRYLIKTRGQQVTLSCSPISGHRSVSWYQQTPGQGLQFLFEYFSETQRNKGNFPGRFSGRQFSNSRSEMNVSTLELGDSALYLCASRASGGGVSEQYFGPGTRLTVT.

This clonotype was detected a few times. In DNA, the CDR3 is TGTGCCAGCAGCGCTCAAGAGGAACAAAACTACACCTTC. This encodes CASSAQEEQNYTF. The rearrangement uses TRBV7-9 and TRBJ1-2; the D is unclear. The CDR3 contains 13 residues. With 5 bases removed from V and 10 bases from J, the gap between germline ends came to 17 bases. Germline lookup yields CDR1 SEHNR and CDR2 FQNEAQ (reference sequence).

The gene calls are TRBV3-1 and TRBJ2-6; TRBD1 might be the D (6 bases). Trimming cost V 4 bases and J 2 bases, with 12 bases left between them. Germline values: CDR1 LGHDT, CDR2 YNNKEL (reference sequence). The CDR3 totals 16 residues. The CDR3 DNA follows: TGTGCCAGCAGCCTCCTCCGGACAGCTGGGGCCAACGTCCTGACTTTC. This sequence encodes CASSLLRTAGANVLTF.

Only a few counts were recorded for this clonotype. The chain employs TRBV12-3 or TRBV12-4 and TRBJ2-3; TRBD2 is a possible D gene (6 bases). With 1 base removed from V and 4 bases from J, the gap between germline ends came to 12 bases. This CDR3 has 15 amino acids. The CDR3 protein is CASSLEGLASDTQYF. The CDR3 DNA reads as TGTGCCAGCAGTTTAGAGGGGCTAGCGTCAGATACGCAGTATTTT.

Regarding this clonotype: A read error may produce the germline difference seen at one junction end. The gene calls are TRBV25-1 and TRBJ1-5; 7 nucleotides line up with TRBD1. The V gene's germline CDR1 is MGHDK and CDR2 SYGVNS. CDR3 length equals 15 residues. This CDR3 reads CATQSTGPSNQPQPF. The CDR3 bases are TGTGCCACCCAATCGACAGGGCCTAGCAATCAGCCCCAGCCTTTT.

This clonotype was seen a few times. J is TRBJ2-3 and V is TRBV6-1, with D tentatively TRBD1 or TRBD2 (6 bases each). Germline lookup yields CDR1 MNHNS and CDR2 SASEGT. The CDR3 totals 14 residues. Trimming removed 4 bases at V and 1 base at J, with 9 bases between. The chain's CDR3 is CASSGRGRTDTQYF. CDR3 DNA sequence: TGTGCCAGCAGTGGCCGGGGGCGCACAGATACGCAGTATTTT.

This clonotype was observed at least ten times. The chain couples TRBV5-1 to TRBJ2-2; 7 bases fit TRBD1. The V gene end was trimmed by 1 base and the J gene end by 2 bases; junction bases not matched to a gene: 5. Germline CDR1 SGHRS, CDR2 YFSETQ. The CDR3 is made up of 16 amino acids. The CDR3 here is CASSLTGTANTGELFF. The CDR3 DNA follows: TGCGCCAGCAGCTTGACCGGGACAGCCAACACCGGGGAGCTGTTTTTT. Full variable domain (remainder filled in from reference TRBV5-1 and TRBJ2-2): KAGVTQTPRYLIKTRGQQVTLSCSPISGHRSVSWYQQTPGQGLQFLFEYFSETQRNKGNFPGRFSGRQFSNSRSEMNVSTLELGDSALYLCASSLTGTANTGELFFGEGSRLTVL.

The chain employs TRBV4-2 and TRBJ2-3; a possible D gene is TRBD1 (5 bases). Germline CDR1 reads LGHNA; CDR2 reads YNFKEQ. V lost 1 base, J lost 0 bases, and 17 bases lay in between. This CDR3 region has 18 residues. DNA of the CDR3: TGTGCCAGCAGCCAAGGAGTTTCAGTACAGGCTAGCACAGATACGCAGTATTTT. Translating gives CASSQGVSVQASTDTQYF.

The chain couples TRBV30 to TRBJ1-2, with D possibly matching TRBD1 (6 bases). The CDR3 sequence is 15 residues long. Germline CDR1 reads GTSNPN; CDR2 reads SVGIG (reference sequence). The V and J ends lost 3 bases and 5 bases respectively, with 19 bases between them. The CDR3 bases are TGTGCCTGGAGACGTACCTCGGGGGCGCGGTATGGCTACACCTTC. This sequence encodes CAWRRTSGARYGYTF.

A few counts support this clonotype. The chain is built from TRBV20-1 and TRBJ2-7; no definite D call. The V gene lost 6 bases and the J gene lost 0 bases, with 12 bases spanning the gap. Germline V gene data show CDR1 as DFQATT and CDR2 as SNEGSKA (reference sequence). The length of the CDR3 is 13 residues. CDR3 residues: CSASAWPSYEQYF. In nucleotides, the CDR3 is TGCAGTGCGAGTGCTTGGCCCTCCTACGAGCAGTACTTC.

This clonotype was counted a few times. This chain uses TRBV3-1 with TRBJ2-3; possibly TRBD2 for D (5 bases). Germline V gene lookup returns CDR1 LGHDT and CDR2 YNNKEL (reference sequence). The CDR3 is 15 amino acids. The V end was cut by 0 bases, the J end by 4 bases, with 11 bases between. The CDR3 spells CASSQDRGFPDTQYF. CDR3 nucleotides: TGTGCCAGCAGCCAAGATCGGGGTTTCCCAGATACGCAGTATTTT.

CDR3 region: CASSLRTSMFYEQYF. DNA of the CDR3: TGTGCCAGCAGCCTGAGGACTAGCATGTTCTACGAGCAGTACTTC. The V gene is TRBV11-2, the J gene TRBJ2-7; the match to TRBD2 covers 8 bases. V lost 5 bases to trimming and J lost 3 bases; unmatched junction nucleotides: 9. CDR1 and CDR2 (germline): SGHAT, FQNNGV. The CDR3 is 15 residues long.

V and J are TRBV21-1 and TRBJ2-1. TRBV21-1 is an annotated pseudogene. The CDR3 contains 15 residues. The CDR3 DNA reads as TGTGCCAGCAGTACAGGGACTTTTACGAACAATGAGCAGTTCTTC. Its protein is CASSTGTFTNNEQFF.

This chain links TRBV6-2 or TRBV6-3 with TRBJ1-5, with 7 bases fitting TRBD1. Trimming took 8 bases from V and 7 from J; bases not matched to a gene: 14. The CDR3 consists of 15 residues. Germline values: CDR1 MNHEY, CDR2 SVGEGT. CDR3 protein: CASQRQGFFGQPQHF. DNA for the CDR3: TGTGCCAGCCAAAGACAGGGCTTTTTCGGACAGCCCCAGCATTTT.